Sequencing of this T cell receptor (beta chain) was carried out in a study of T cell repertoires in cytomegalovirus infection (dated by TCRdb to the late 2010s). Some background on the complete study: Alongside well-studied HLA-B-restricted epitopes, the peptide stimulations were aimed at recently identified HLA-C-restricted CMV epitopes, whose presentation resists viral immunomodulation. Because public TCR beta signatures pointed to carriage of CMV infection together with the matching HLA type, the HLA type of each donor mattered for the analysis.

The CDR3 numbers 14 residues from cysteine through phenylalanine. The DNA shown is the 42-base CDR3, in frame from base 1. Reading the germline V gene (reference sequence) gives CDR1 SEHNR and CDR2 FQNEAQ. The trim is 3 bases for V and 0 bases for J, with a gap of 8 bases between the germline ends. The run used an Illumina HiSeq 1500. The public reads were quality trimmed at Q25 with fastp and then assembled into clones with MiXCR by TCRdb, keeping productive beta chains. Here each entry gathers all rows of one CDR3 protein and keeps the most common genes and DNA. Recorded for this sample are some 900,000 distinct CDR3 sequences; 32% of them occurred a single time. Of the sample, 9.5% to 15% is held by the ten largest clones. In light of the paper, this sample's treatment or condition label describes: in vitro stimulation with specific CMV peptide epitopes to enrich CMV-specific T cells. Points the paper makes about the study in general: Cumulative frequency of public TCR beta family members discriminated carriers of CMV infection plus the relevant HLA type in this cohort and an independent approximately 370-donor cohort. In the ex vivo response, HLA-C-restricted CMV-specific TCR beta clonotypes were dominant, and in two of eight donors the single most frequent clonotype came from this HLA-C-restricted group.

Many counts were recorded for this clonotype. Its antigen is unknown. No much larger clone is present one base from it, and per-base qualities are unavailable. Rearrangement joined TRBV7-9 to TRBJ1-1; the D gene identity is not certain. The sequencing used cultured CD8+ T cells from PBMCs, collected from culture after CMV antigen stimulation. This clonotype originated in a human donor in good health (CMV status not recorded). Some clones in this sample may be carry-over from other donors' samples. The base sequence is TGTGCCAGCAGCTTGACCGCCCTGAACACTGAAGCTTTCTTT. It specifies CASSLTALNTEAFF.